Reported below is one TCR beta chain. No antigen is known for it. Those who donated were healthy bone marrow donors. PCR amplification relied on 60 Vbeta primers (plus 13 Jbeta primers). Study processing details: Among the unique TCR beta chains that a later analysis counted, about 84 million in all, approximately 12 million were shared. Some clones are missing from TCRdb's copy, which holds only in-frame ones; the method was immunoSEQ multiplex PCR. V and J calls and clone size are those listed in that table; D and trimming were worked out from the DNA. The table shows 100,000 to 150,000 clones, with over 75% occurring only once. This specimen comes from a study of cytomegalovirus exposure and HLA in healthy donors. Study observations and caveats: Trimming of TCR beta V- and J-genes showed a link, identified in a later analysis, to a missense DCLRE1C variant. Likely technical artifact: a cluster of highly shared sequence variants.

This CDR3 has 16 amino acids. Germline values: CDR1 LNHDA, CDR2 SQIVND (reference sequence). Trimming cost V 3 bases and J 0 bases, with 12 bases left between them. The V and J genes are TRBV19 and TRBJ2-1, with D possibly matching TRBD1 (6 bases). This receptor was identified in a woman under 30 in good health and CMV-seronegative. The sample consisted of PBMCs. CDR3 DNA sequence: TGTGCCAGTAGTATCGAGGGGGTAAGCTCCTACAATGAGCAGTTCTTC. Translation: CASSIEGVSSYNEQFF.